The text below deals with one T cell receptor (beta chain). These data come from a study of blood T cell repertoires in COVID-19. Study overall: Acute-phase and convalescent COVID-19 samples originated in the United States, Italy and Spain. T cells, B-cell-depleted T cells, or PBMCs supplied cDNA or gDNA.

In the original workflow: Amplified reference gene primers provided the basis for estimating nucleated cell counts. Clones were sequenced by immunoSEQ multiplex PCR, and TCRdb holds only the in-frame ones, with some missing. That table gives V, J and clone size, and the DNA gave D and trimming. The table shows approximately 230,000 clones, with roughly 85% occurring only once. The length of the CDR3 is 16 residues. With 1 base removed from V and 0 bases from J, the gap between germline ends came to 11 bases. CDR1 is LNHDA and CDR2 is SQIVND in the germline V gene (reference sequence). The sequenced sample was peripheral blood. This sequence joins TRBV19 and TRBJ2-3; D uncertain. The receptor comes from a man aged 25-45 years who had recovered from COVID-19. The CDR3 sequence is CASSIGHSESTDTQYF. In DNA form, the CDR3 reads TGTGCCAGTAGTATAGGGCATTCGGAGAGCACAGATACGCAGTATTTT.